This TCR beta chain derives from a study of identical twins. Notes on the study in general: Researchers reported weaker excess twin sharing in beta out-of-frame sequences.

There are a few counts of this clonotype. Its antigen remains unidentified. The germline CDR1 and CDR2 sequences are LGHDT and YNNKEL (reference sequence). The CDR3 sequence is 11 residues long. The V end was cut by 5 bases, the J end by 12 bases, with 11 bases between. Each CDR3 protein gets one entry after TCRdb re-called the 5' RACE reads with MiXCR. The table has roughly 700,000 distinct CDR3 sequences, 8.5% to 9.5% seen once. This sample also appeared in a second study, on yellow fever vaccine responses in identical twins.

This TCR derives from a woman between 18 and 29 years old in good health. This chain connects TRBV3-1 to TRBJ2-1; no clear D. Sample: PBMCs. CDR3 loop: CASSSQNRQFF. In DNA form, the CDR3 reads TGTGCCAGCAGCTCCCAAAATCGGCAGTTCTTC.